This T cell receptor beta chain is drawn from a study of CD8+ T cells in alopecia areata. Study as a whole: Once tofacitinib had been taken for 6 to 18 months, 6 months off drug followed.

RNA was extracted and reverse transcribed into cDNA as the sequencing template. Sequenced by immunoSEQ multiplex PCR; TCRdb stores in-frame clones only, minus some. Altogether about 210,000 clones are present, over 60% being singletons, with the ten largest covering roughly 4.2%. Treatment given: oral pan-JAK inhibitor, 5-10 mg twice daily. Collected material from alopecia areata patients comprised lesional scalp punch biopsies and peripheral blood. Germline assignment: CDR1 SEHNR and CDR2 FQNEAQ (reference sequence). This CDR3 region has 17 residues. Trimming pared 5 bases from V and 4 bases from J, leaving 23 bases between.

The clonotype comes from a human donor with alopecia areata. The source material was CD4+ T cells sorted from blood, sampled at week 4, from a patient treated with tofacitinib. This chain connects TRBV7-9 to TRBJ1-1; TRBD1 is a possible D gene (5 bases). The CDR3 nucleotides read TGTGCCAGCAGCCCCCCCTCCCCGTCGGATGGGACCACTGAAGCTTTCTTT. Its translation is CASSPPSPSDGTTEAFF.